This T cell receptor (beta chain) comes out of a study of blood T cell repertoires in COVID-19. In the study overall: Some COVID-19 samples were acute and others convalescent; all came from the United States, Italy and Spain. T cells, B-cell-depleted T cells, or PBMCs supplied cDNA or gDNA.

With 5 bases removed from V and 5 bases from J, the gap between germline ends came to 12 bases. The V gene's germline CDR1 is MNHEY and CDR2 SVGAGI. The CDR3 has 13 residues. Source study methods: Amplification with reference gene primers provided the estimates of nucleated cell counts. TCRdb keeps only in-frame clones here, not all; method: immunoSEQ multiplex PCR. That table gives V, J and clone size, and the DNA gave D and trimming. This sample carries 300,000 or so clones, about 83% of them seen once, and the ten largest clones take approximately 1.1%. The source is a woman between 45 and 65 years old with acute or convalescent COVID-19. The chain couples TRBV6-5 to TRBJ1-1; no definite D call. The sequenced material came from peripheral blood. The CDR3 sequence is CASSHTRETEAFF. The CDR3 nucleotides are TGTGCCAGCAGTCATACCCGGGAGACTGAAGCTTTCTTT.